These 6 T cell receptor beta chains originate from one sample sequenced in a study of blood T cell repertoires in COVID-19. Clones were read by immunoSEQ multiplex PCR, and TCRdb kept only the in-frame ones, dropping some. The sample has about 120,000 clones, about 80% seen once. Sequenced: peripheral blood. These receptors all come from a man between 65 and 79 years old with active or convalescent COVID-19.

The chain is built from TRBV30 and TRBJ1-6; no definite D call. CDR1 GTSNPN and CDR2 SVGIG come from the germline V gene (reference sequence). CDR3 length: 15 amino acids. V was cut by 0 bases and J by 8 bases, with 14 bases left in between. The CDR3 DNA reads TGTGCCTGGAGTGTCCCCGGGAAATTTTATTCACCCCTCCACTTT. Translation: CAWSVPGKFYSPLHF.

This CDR3 is CASSGKATTSGEQYF. Here the CDR3 DNA reads TGTGCCAGCAGCGGAAAGGCGACCACATCGGGCGAGCAGTACTTC. V gene TRBV9 combines with J gene TRBJ2-7, with unresolved D. Germline values: CDR1 SGDLS, CDR2 YYNGEE. V was clipped by 3 bases and J by 6 bases, with 19 bases between them. The CDR3 length is 15 residues.

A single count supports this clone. The CDR3 loop reads CASSSRDRFNQPQHF. The CDR3 DNA reads as TGTGCCAGTAGTTCTAGGGACAGATTCAATCAGCCCCAGCATTTT. The V call is TRBV19, the J call TRBJ1-5; TRBD1 matches at 7 bases. The CDR3 has 15 amino acids. Germline V lookup: CDR1 LNHDA, CDR2 SQIVND (reference sequence). The ends lost 5 bases at V and 3 bases at J; junction bases unmatched: 7.

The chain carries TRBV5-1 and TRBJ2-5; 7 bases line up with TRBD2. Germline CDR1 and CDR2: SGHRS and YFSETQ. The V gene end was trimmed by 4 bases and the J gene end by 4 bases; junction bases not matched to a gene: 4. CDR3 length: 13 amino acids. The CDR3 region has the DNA TGCGCCAGCAGCCCGGCGGGGGTAGAGACCCAGTACTTC. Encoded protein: CASSPAGVETQYF.

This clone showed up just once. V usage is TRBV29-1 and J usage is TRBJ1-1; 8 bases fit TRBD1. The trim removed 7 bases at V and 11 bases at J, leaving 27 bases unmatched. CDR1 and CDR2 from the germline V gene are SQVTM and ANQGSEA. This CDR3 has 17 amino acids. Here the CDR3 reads CSALPGGTGTVYLPAFF. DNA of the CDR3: TGCAGCGCCCTCCCCGGCGGGACAGGCACCGTATACCTCCCCGCTTTCTTT. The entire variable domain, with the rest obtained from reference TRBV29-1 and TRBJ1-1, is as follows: SAVISQKPSRDICQRGTSLTIQCQVDSQVTMMFWYRQQPGQSLTLIATANQGSEATYESGFVIDKFPISRPNLTFSTLTVSNMSPEDSSIYLCSALPGGTGTVYLPAFFGQGTRLTVV.

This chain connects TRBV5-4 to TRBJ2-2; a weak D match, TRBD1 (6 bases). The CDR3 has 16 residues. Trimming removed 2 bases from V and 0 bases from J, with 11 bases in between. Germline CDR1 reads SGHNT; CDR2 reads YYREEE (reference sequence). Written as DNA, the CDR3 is TGTGCCAGCAGCTTCTTGCAGGGGCCGAACACCGGGGAGCTGTTTTTT. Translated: CASSFLQGPNTGELFF. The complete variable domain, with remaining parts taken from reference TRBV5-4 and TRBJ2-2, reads ETGVTQSPTHLIKTRGQQVTLRCSSQSGHNTVSWYQQALGQGPQFIFQYYREEENGRGNFPPRFSGLQFPNYSSELNVNALELDDSALYLCASSFLQGPNTGELFFGEGSRLTVL.